These 3 T cell receptor beta chains were all obtained from the same sample, sequenced in a study of tissue T cells after allogeneic stem cell transplantation. The protocol was immunoSEQ multiplex PCR, while the TCRdb copy is restricted to in-frame clones and leaves out a portion. The sample consists of more than 45,000 clones, around 69% of them appearing once. The sequencing input was sorted cells pooled from one or two spleens. The receptors here all came from a pool of C57BL/6 mice in good health.

This clone was detected only a few times. Here the gene names and germline are mouse. The missing CDR3 end, 1 residue past where the read stops, is filled in from the germline J gene. V and J are TRBV15 and TRBJ2-7; 8 bases map to TRBD1. Germline V CDR1 and CDR2: SGHND, FRSKSL. Trimming at V came to 4 bases and at J to 2 bases, leaving 1 base not matched to a gene. The CDR3 is 13 amino acids. The DNA read from the CDR3 is TGTGCCAGCAGTTGGGACAGGACCTATGAACAGTAC. Translating gives CASSWDRTYEQY. The whole CDR3 is CASSWDRTYEQYF.

A word on this clone: Gene names refer to mouse genes. The missing CDR3 end, 1 residue past where the read stops, is filled in from the germline J gene. The rearrangement joins TRBV3 to TRBJ2-1, with 8 bases matching TRBD2. Germline CDR1 SNHLY, CDR2 FYNGKV (reference sequence). The CDR3 consists of 15 residues. V was clipped by 1 base and J by 1 base; unmatched bases: 0. The CDR3: CASSLDWGNYAEQFF. The sequenced CDR3 bases are TGTGCCAGCAGCTTAGACTGGGGGAACTATGCTGAGCAGTTC.

As for this clone: Any gene name here is a mouse gene name. The read ends 1 residue before the CDR3 terminus; that terminus is restored from the germline J gene. The rearrangement uses TRBV13-3 and TRBJ2-5; the D gene could be TRBD1 or TRBD2 (7 bases each). Looked up from germline, CDR1 is NNHDY and CDR2 is SYVADS. Trimming shortened V by 4 bases and J by 5 bases, and 14 bases separated the two germline ends. This CDR3 comprises 14 residues. CDR3 amino acids: CASSSRGGGDTQYF. The sequenced CDR3 bases are TGTGCCAGCAGTTCCAGGGGGGGAGGAGACACCCAGTAC. Looking up the rest from reference TRBV13-3 and TRBJ2-5 gives the full variable domain: EAAVTQSPRSKVAVTGGKVTLSCHQTNNHDYMYWYRQDTGHGLRLIHYSYVADSTEKGDIPDGYKASRPSQENFSLILELASLSQTAVYFCASSSRGGGDTQYFGPGTRLLVL.